This entry features one T cell receptor beta chain sequence. TRAV and TRBV primers primed cDNA for both TCRalpha and TCRbeta. TCR amplification used around 20 PCR cycles, a constant-region primer and a V-primer adapter. Amplifying the isolated mRNA was done by in vitro transcription. TCRdb itself ran the reads through MiXCR, one entry per CDR3 protein. The sample holds about 9,800 distinct CDR3 sequences, roughly two fifths seen once. This record belongs to a study of low-dose radiotherapy and immunotherapy resistance in tumors. Germline CDR1 and CDR2: SGHTA and FQGNSA. This CDR3 has 14 residues. Trimming removed 5 bases from V and 5 bases from J, with 15 bases in between.

The TCR was taken from a human donor with advanced metastatic prostate, ovarian, gallbladder or colorectal cancer (not recorded which). This table probably holds off-target reads from a library built for another chain. J is TRBJ2-5 and V is TRBV7-2; D remains ambiguous. The CDR3 sequence is CASSPQSGSETQYF. The CDR3 bases are TGTGCCAGCAGCCCCCAATCCGGGTCGGAGACCCAGTACTTC.